What follows are 19 T cell receptor beta chains derived from one specimen sequenced in a study of T cell responses to AZD1222 COVID-19 vaccine. TCRdb keeps only in-frame clones here, not all; method: immunoSEQ multiplex PCR. The sample includes roughly 250,000 clones, just over 90% seen only once; the top ten take less than 0.6%. Sample: peripheral blood, taken on day 0 of AZD1222 vaccination. These receptors were taken from an adult in good health.

The chain uses TRBV6-2 or TRBV6-3 and TRBJ2-5; maybe TRBD1 (5 bases). The CDR3 totals 14 residues. The V gene's germline CDR1 is MNHEY and CDR2 SVGEGT. The V end lost 5 bases, the J end lost 2 bases, and 12 bases lay between the germline ends. CDR3 sequence: CASSAVGRQETQYF. The CDR3 nucleotides read TGTGCCAGCAGTGCGGTGGGGCGTCAAGAGACCCAGTACTTC.

This chain joins TRBV2 and TRBJ1-2; D unclear. The CDR3 covers 14 residues. V was pared by 4 bases and J by 8 bases, with 17 bases between. Germline V gene lookup returns CDR1 SNHLY and CDR2 FYNNEI. CDR3 loop: CASSVLSGRWGYTF. The CDR3 DNA reads TGTGCCAGCAGTGTCCTCTCCGGGAGATGGGGCTACACCTTC.

The CDR3 DNA sequence: TGTGCCAGGGGACGGAGCTCCTACGAGCAGTACTTC. This gives the protein CARGRSSYEQYF. The J gene is TRBJ2-7, the V gene TRBV2; D possibly uses TRBD1 or TRBD2 (5 bases each). The CDR3 has 12 amino acids. Germline-derived CDR1 and CDR2 are SNHLY and FYNNEI. Between the trimmed V and J ends, which lost 9 bases and 0 bases, there was a span of 9 bases.

The CDR3 DNA reads TGTGCCAGTAGTGCGCGACAGGGAATTACTGAAGCTTTCTTT. The encoded protein is CASSARQGITEAFF. V gene TRBV19 combines with J gene TRBJ1-1, with 7 positions matching TRBD1. CDR3 length: 14 residues. V shed 5 bases, J shed 5 bases, and the junction held 8 bases outside the gene matches. The germline CDR1 and CDR2 sequences are LNHDA and SQIVND (reference sequence).

The chain carries TRBV13 and TRBJ2-1; 10 nucleotides line up with TRBD1. The CDR3 sequence is 14 residues long. V was pared by 5 bases and J by 10 bases, with 8 bases of the junction left unmatched. Germline lookup yields CDR1 PRHDT and CDR2 FYEKMQ (reference sequence). CDR3 coding DNA: TGTGCCAGCAGCCCCCCGACAGGGGGCCGGGAGCAGTTCTTC. Translated: CASSPPTGGREQFF. The entire variable domain, with the rest obtained from reference TRBV13 and TRBJ2-1, is as follows: AAGVIQSPRHLIKEKRETATLKCYPIPRHDTVYWYQQGPGQDPQFLISFYEKMQSDKGSIPDRFSAQQFSDYHSELNMSSLELGDSALYFCASSPPTGGREQFFGPGTRLTVL.

This clone occurred once. This chain uses TRBV7-9 with TRBJ1-1, with D unresolved. With 5 bases removed from V and 1 base from J, the gap between germline ends came to 11 bases. Germline lookup yields CDR1 SEHNR and CDR2 FQNEAQ (reference sequence). The CDR3 consists of 14 residues. The DNA for the CDR3 is TGTGCCAGCAGCGCCCACCAGACGAACACTGAAGCTTTCTTT. It is translated as CASSAHQTNTEAFF.

CDR3 region: CASSSTWGTYNEQFF. The CDR3 DNA reads TGTGCCAGCAGTTCCACCTGGGGCACCTACAATGAGCAGTTCTTC. V usage is TRBV28 and J usage is TRBJ2-1, with a tentative D call TRBD1 (5 bases). Germline V gene lookup returns CDR1 MDHEN and CDR2 SYDVKM. Trimming pared 4 bases from V and 2 bases from J, leaving 12 bases between. The CDR3 contains 15 residues.

V usage is TRBV7-8 and J usage is TRBJ2-7; D gene ambiguous. CDR1 is SGHVS and CDR2 is FQNEAQ in the germline V gene. The ends were cut back, 5 bases at V and 6 bases at J, with 14 bases in the middle. This CDR3 has 13 amino acids. CDR3 protein: CASSADRISEQYF. CDR3 nucleotide sequence: TGTGCCAGCAGCGCAGATAGAATCTCCGAGCAGTACTTC.

CDR3 protein: CASSLEGLKNTEAFF. DNA for the CDR3: TGTGCCAGCAGCTTAGAGGGCCTGAAGAACACTGAAGCTTTCTTT. This sequence joins TRBV7-9 and TRBJ1-1; D gene ambiguous. V lost 1 base and J 1 base, leaving 10 bases between the germline ends. Germline V lookup: CDR1 SEHNR, CDR2 FQNEAQ (reference sequence). This CDR3 has 15 residues.

This clone was recorded only once. The chain combines TRBV28 with TRBJ2-7, with 11 bases identical to TRBD2. The CDR3 has 17 amino acids. The ends lost 7 bases at V and 1 base at J; junction bases unmatched: 12. Germline V gives CDR1 MDHEN, CDR2 SYDVKM. The CDR3 DNA reads TGTGCCAGCAAACCACTACAACTAGCGGGGGCTTCCTACGAGCAGTACTTC. Protein product: CASKPLQLAGASYEQYF.

The J gene is TRBJ2-7, the V gene TRBV7-6; either TRBD1 or TRBD2 may supply D (5 bases each). V shed 5 bases and J shed 0 bases, with 14 bases lying between them. The CDR3 runs 15 residues. From germline, CDR1 is SGHVS and CDR2 FNYEAQ. CDR3 protein: CASSRVAGGSYEQYF. For the CDR3, the DNA is TGTGCCAGCAGCCGGGTCGCTGGGGGCTCCTACGAGCAGTACTTC. The variable domain in full, completed from reference TRBV7-6 and TRBJ2-7, reads GAGVSQSPRYKVTKRGQDVALRCDPISGHVSLYWYRQALGQGPEFLTYFNYEAQQDKSGLPNDRFSAERPEGSISTLTIQRTEQRDSAMYRCASSRVAGGSYEQYFGPGTRLTVT.

This clone is a singleton in its sample. This chain connects TRBV5-8 to TRBJ2-7; 13 positions match TRBD2. Germline V gene sequence: CDR1 SGHTS, CDR2 YDEGEE. CDR3 length: 17 residues. The junction had 10 bases not matched to a gene; V was cut back by 4 bases and J by 3 bases. The CDR3 sequence: CASSPDRRLAGGYEQYF. CDR3 nucleotide sequence: TGTGCCAGCAGCCCCGACAGGAGACTAGCGGGAGGCTACGAGCAGTACTTC.

A single count supports this clone. CDR3 DNA: TGTGCCAGCAGCCTCCGGGACTCTCGCACAGATACGCAGTATTTT. Protein: CASSLRDSRTDTQYF. This chain joins TRBV2 and TRBJ2-3; a possible D gene is TRBD2 (6 bases). CDR3 size: 15 residues. From germline, CDR1 is SNHLY and CDR2 FYNNEI. Trimming took 6 bases from V and 1 from J, leaving 14 bases between them.

The J gene is TRBJ2-7, the V gene TRBV6-5; 7 positions match TRBD1. The V segment lost 6 bases and the J segment 1 base; nucleotides outside the gene matches: 6. Germline CDR1 MNHEY, CDR2 SVGAGI. The CDR3 totals 14 residues. DNA for the CDR3: TGTGCCAGCAGGGGGACAGCTGGATCCTACGAGCAGTACTTC. Protein: CASRGTAGSYEQYF.

The chain uses TRBV24-1 and TRBJ2-5; 9 positions match TRBD2. This CDR3 region has 15 residues. The ends lost 3 bases at V and 5 bases at J; junction bases unmatched: 6. Germline CDR1 is KGHDR and CDR2 is SFDVKD. CDR3 DNA: TGTGCCACCAGTGATCCAGGACTAGCGACCGAGACCCAGTACTTC. Amino acid sequence: CATSDPGLATETQYF.

The CDR3 sequence: CASSFLGRSYEQYF. In DNA, the CDR3 is TGTGCCAGCAGTTTCTTGGGACGATCCTACGAGCAGTACTTC. The V gene is TRBV28, the J gene TRBJ2-7; D possibly matches TRBD1 or TRBD2 (5 bases each). Trimming took 3 bases from V and 1 from J, leaving 10 bases between them. CDR1 and CDR2 (germline): MDHEN, SYDVKM. CDR3 size: 14 residues.

This clone occurred once. V usage is TRBV28 and J usage is TRBJ2-7, with 9 nucleotides matching TRBD1. CDR3 length equals 13 residues. Germline V lookup: CDR1 MDHEN, CDR2 SYDVKM. Trimming took 6 bases from V and 6 from J; bases not matched to a gene: 6. The CDR3, as DNA: TGTGCCAGCAGAAGACAGGGGGTGGGCGAGCAGTACTTC. Protein: CASRRQGVGEQYF.

The rearrangement uses TRBV25-1 and TRBJ2-1; 11 positions agree with TRBD2. V shed 4 bases and J 0 bases; nucleotides not matched to a gene: 8. CDR3 length equals 18 residues. Germline V gene lookup returns CDR1 MGHDK and CDR2 SYGVNS. The CDR3 spells CASSGVAGGPSSYNEQFF. In nucleotides, the CDR3 is TGTGCCAGCAGTGGAGTAGCGGGAGGGCCGAGCTCCTACAATGAGCAGTTCTTC.

This clone has a single count. V and J are TRBV7-8 and TRBJ2-7; D uncertain. Trimming took 5 bases from V and 5 from J, leaving 7 bases between them. This CDR3 has 11 residues. Germline loops: CDR1 SGHVS, CDR2 FQNEAQ. CDR3 coding DNA: TGTGCCAGCAGCGCATTCGACGAGCAGTACTTC. As protein: CASSAFDEQYF.